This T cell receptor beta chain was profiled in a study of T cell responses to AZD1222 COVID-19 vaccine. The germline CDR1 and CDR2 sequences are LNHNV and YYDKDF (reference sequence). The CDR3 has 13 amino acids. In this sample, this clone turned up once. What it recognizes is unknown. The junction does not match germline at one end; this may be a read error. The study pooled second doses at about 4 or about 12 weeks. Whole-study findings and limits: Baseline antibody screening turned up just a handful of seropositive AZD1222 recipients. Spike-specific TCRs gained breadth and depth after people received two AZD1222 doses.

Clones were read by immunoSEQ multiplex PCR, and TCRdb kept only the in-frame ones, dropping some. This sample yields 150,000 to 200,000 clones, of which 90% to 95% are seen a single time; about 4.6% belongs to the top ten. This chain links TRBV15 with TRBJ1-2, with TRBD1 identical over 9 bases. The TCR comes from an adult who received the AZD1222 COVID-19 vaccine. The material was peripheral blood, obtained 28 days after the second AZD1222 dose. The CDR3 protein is CATSRDLTGGQNF. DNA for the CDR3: TGTGCCACCAGCAGAGATTTAACAGGGGGCCAAAATTTC.